What follows are 20 T cell receptor beta chains derived from one specimen sequenced in a study of monozygotic twins with inflammatory bowel disease. Each CDR3 protein gets one entry in TCRdb, which reprocessed the 5' RACE reads and gives no DNA. This sample's clone table lists about 300,000 distinct CDR3 sequences. Sequencing used blood. Source of these receptors: a human donor with ulcerative colitis or Crohn's disease, or a healthy co-twin of an affected twin (not recorded which).

The chain is built from TRBV20-1 and TRBJ1-6. The V gene's germline CDR1 is DFQATT and CDR2 SNEGSKA (reference sequence). This CDR3 spans 15 amino acids. CDR3: CSARTSPRPNSPLHF.

The rearrangement uses TRBV7-2 and TRBJ1-2; the TCRdb D gene call, TRBD1, has no DNA to confirm it. This CDR3 comprises 16 residues. Germline CDR1 SGHTA, CDR2 FQGNSA. The CDR3 loop is CASRRHIWGSDYGYTF.

The rearrangement links TRBV5-1 to TRBJ2-4; lacking DNA, the TRBD2 call made by TCRdb goes unchecked. The CDR3 runs 19 residues. Germline-derived CDR1 and CDR2 are SGHRS and YFSETQ. CDR3 in amino acids: CASNLVGLKREIAKNIQYF.

The rearrangement uses TRBV20-1 and TRBJ2-1; the D gene TCRdb calls, TRBD2, cannot be checked with no DNA. Germline V gene data show CDR1 as DFQATT and CDR2 as SNEGSKA (reference sequence). The CDR3 sequence is 15 residues long. The CDR3 loop reads CSARGNSGSYNEQFF.

V is TRBV5-6 and J is TRBJ1-2. The CDR3 spans 16 residues. Germline lookup yields CDR1 SGHDT and CDR2 YYEEEE. The CDR3 is CASSVLRAESSYGYTF.

The CDR3 is CASSFRQLANEQYF. This chain links TRBV11-2 with TRBJ2-7; no DNA is available, so the TRBD2 call from TCRdb remains unchecked. The CDR3 length is 14 residues. Germline V lookup: CDR1 SGHAT, CDR2 FQNNGV.

V usage is TRBV12-3 or TRBV12-4 and J usage is TRBJ2-5; TCRdb outputs TRBD2, but without DNA this stays unchecked. The CDR3 has 15 amino acids. Here the CDR3 reads CASSLFRAQSGTQYF.

The rearrangement uses TRBV7-9 and TRBJ2-1; TCRdb's D call of TRBD2 is untestable without DNA. Per germline, CDR1 SEHNR and CDR2 FQNEAQ (reference sequence). CDR3 length: 17 amino acids. CDR3 region: CASSARGLAGSYNEQFF.

CDR3 amino acids: CASSQTSGGLTDTQYF. The rearrangement links TRBV7-2 to TRBJ2-3; TCRdb's D gene call, TRBD2, goes unchecked for lack of DNA. The V gene's germline CDR1 is SGHTA and CDR2 FQGNSA. This CDR3 has 16 residues.

V gene TRBV6-2 or TRBV6-3 combines with J gene TRBJ2-1; TCRdb returns TRBD2, unconfirmable since there is no DNA. Germline V gives CDR1 MNHEY, CDR2 SVGEGT. This CDR3 is built from 17 residues. The CDR3 loop is CASSYSGRGVSYNEQFF.

The chain joins TRBV29-1 to TRBJ2-7; TCRdb's assignment of TRBD2 cannot be checked, as there is no DNA. Germline V gene sequence: CDR1 SQVTM, CDR2 ANQGSEA. The CDR3 consists of 18 residues. The CDR3 is CSVERCASGGHSSYEQYF.

The chain joins TRBV9 to TRBJ2-3. The germline V gene encodes CDR1 SGDLS and CDR2 YYNGEE. CDR3 length: 15 amino acids. The CDR3 is CASSVEGFPRDTQYF.

The chain combines TRBV5-1 with TRBJ2-2; without DNA, the TCRdb call of TRBD1 cannot be checked. Germline V gene data show CDR1 as SGHRS and CDR2 as YFSETQ. The CDR3 contains 14 residues. The CDR3: CASRAGVTTGELFF.

The V gene is TRBV7-2, the J gene TRBJ2-1. Germline V gives CDR1 SGHTA, CDR2 FQGNSA. The CDR3 covers 13 residues. The CDR3 reads CASSLAGLSEQFF.

The chain uses TRBV11-2 and TRBJ2-7; as DNA is missing, the TRBD2 call by TCRdb cannot be tested. This CDR3 has 18 residues. Germline CDR1 SGHAT, CDR2 FQNNGV. CDR3 amino acids: CASSSVGLAGDLSYEQYF.

The chain couples TRBV11-2 to TRBJ2-1; TCRdb designates TRBD2, a call that cannot be tested without DNA. This CDR3 region has 15 residues. CDR1 and CDR2 from the germline V gene are SGHAT and FQNNGV. Here the CDR3 reads CASSFVRGRALEQFF.

The chain joins TRBV24-1 to TRBJ2-5. Germline V gene data show CDR1 as KGHDR and CDR2 as SFDVKD. This CDR3 is built from 14 residues. The CDR3 reads CATSDPVLQETQYF.

The chain couples TRBV25-1 to TRBJ2-2. The CDR3 runs 16 residues. CDR1 is MGHDK, CDR2 SYGVNS, per germline. CDR3 sequence: CASSHRLGSNTGELFF.

The V and J genes are TRBV6-2 or TRBV6-3 and TRBJ1-2; TCRdb's D call of TRBD1 is untestable without DNA. In germline, CDR1 is MNHEY, CDR2 SVGEGT. The CDR3 spans 16 residues. Here the CDR3 reads CASRPEGAERNYGYTF.

This CDR3 is CASSTPAGYEQYF. The J gene is TRBJ2-7, the V gene TRBV6-2 or TRBV6-3. The length of the CDR3 is 13 residues. CDR1 MNHEY and CDR2 SVGEGT come from the germline V gene.